This TCR beta chain was captured by sequencing in a study of blood T cell repertoires in COVID-19 (dated by TCRdb to 2019 to 2021). With respect to the entire study: The collaborator samples originated in the United States, Italy and Spain and spanned the acute and convalescent phases of COVID-19. The material from the prospective study consisted of cDNA or gDNA derived from T cells, B-cell-depleted T cells, or PBMCs. The dataset comprised deeply sampled blood TCRbeta repertoires from subjects exposed to, actively infected with, or recovered from COVID-19. A freely available public database, intended as a resource for researchers studying the immune response to SARS-CoV-2, is where the repertoires were released. Samples were obtained from the ongoing ImmuneRACE study (first 160 participants) and from 1,254 subjects provided by 6 global collaborators. A de-identified subject ID, COVID-19 status, age in years and sex were almost always included in the sample metadata. HLA class I and class II types, where available, came from metadata supplied by the sample provider rather than from assay-based typing. Points the paper makes about the study in general: Clinical and demographic metadata were provided uncurated, with the amount varying by source and participant.

To note about this clone: Which antigen it targets is not known. Nothing much larger sits one base from this clone, and base qualities are not available.

TCRbeta CDR3 regions were amplified from genomic DNA using the immunoSEQ Assay, a bias-controlled multiplex PCR. The authors' analysis ran thus. The number of nucleated cells in each sample was estimated from the amplification of reference gene primers within the assay. To quantify the absolute abundance of each unique TCRbeta CDR3 rearrangement, sequence reads were collapsed and filtered. For each sample, productive Simpson clonality was calculated by taking the square root of Simpson's diversity index across productive rearrangements. TCRdb's version of the immuneACCESS table is confined to in-frame rearrangements and falls short of the full clone set. An unresolved V gene accounts for under half of the shortfall where checked; the remainder is of unknown origin. V, J and clone size derive from that table, while D and trimming were established from the DNA sequence. Recorded for this sample are about 150,000 clones; approximately 90% of them occurred a single time. The ten most abundant clones make up around 15% of the sample.

The CDR3 starts with the cysteine, ends with the phenylalanine, and has 13 residues. CDR3 DNA only is kept here, 39 bases in frame from base 1. Relative to germline, V is missing 3 bases and J is missing 4 bases, with 3 bases of the junction outside any gene match. Looking up the germline V gene yields CDR1 SGHRS and CDR2 YFSETQ. One collaborating source in Seattle enrolled patients during active infection and followed them longitudinally through the course of disease. Collaborating institutions collected whole blood in K2EDTA tubes following their own protocols. For TCRbeta analysis, collaborators shipped samples as frozen whole blood, isolated PBMCs, or DNA extracted from either of those sample types.

The sequencing input was peripheral blood. This receptor chain uses TRBV5-1 and TRBJ2-7, and TRBD1 matches 8 of the central bases. The TCR was taken from a man younger than 30 with COVID-19, enrolled during active disease. The nucleotide sequence reads TGCGCCAGCAGCTCAGGGGGCGCGTACGAGCAGTACTTC. It translates to CASSSGGAYEQYF. Supplemented by the reference TRBV5-1 and TRBJ2-7 proteins around the CDR3, the complete variable domain is KAGVTQTPRYLIKTRGQQVTLSCSPISGHRSVSWYQQTPGQGLQFLFEYFSETQRNKGNFPGRFSGRQFSNSRSEMNVSTLELGDSALYLCASSSGGAYEQYFGPGTRLTVT.